This T cell receptor (beta chain) came from a study of blood T cell repertoires in COVID-19. Germline V gene sequence: CDR1 SQVTM, CDR2 ANQGSEA. This CDR3 is 12 amino acids long. V gave up 5 bases and J gave up 3 bases, with 8 bases separating them. TCRdb's copy holds only in-frame clones and misses some; the assay was immunoSEQ multiplex PCR. The sample has 170,000 or so clones, roughly 84% seen once. Sequences were obtained from peripheral blood. The sequence came from a man younger than 35 with active or convalescent COVID-19. V gene TRBV29-1 combines with J gene TRBJ1-5, with a weak D call TRBD1 (6 bases). The CDR3 is CSVRQANQPQHF. The CDR3 bases are TGCAGCGTTCGACAGGCCAATCAGCCCCAGCATTTT.